This TCR beta chain stems from a study of T cell responses to AZD1222 COVID-19 vaccine. CDR1 and CDR2 (germline): LGHNA, YSLEER. The CDR3 contains 16 residues. With 0 bases removed from V and 3 bases from J, the gap between germline ends came to 15 bases. A note on this clone: Its target is not known.

Repertoires were generated with immunoSEQ multiplex PCR, while TCRdb's copy carries only in-frame clones and drops some. The sample holds more than 90,000 clones, 85% to 90% seen once. Notes on the study in general: It should be noted that donors were predominantly white British and more often female, and clonal diversity was possibly underestimated. Receipt of two AZD1222 doses was followed by a rise in Spike-specific TCR breadth and depth.

The source of this sequence is an adult who received the AZD1222 COVID-19 vaccine. The sequencing here drew on peripheral blood, taken 28 days after the second AZD1222 dose. The gene calls are TRBV4-3 and TRBJ2-7; D is tentatively TRBD1 or TRBD2 (7 bases each). The CDR3 coding sequence is TGCGCCAGCAGCCAAGATCTCAGGGGGGGCTACTACGAGCAGTACTTC. It translates to CASSQDLRGGYYEQYF.